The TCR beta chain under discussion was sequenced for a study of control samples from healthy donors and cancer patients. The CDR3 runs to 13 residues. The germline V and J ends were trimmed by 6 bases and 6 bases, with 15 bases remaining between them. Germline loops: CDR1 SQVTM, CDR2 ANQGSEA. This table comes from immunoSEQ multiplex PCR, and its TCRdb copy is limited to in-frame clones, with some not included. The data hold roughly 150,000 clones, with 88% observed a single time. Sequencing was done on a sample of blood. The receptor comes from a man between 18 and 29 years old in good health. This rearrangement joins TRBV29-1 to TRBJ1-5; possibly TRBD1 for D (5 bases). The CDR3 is CSVGPTWGQPQHF. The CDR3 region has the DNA TGCAGCGTGGGGCCGACTTGGGGTCAGCCCCAGCATTTT.